A single sample is the source of the 28 T cell receptor beta chains below, sequenced in a study of T-cell memory formation after mild COVID-19. From the 5' RACE reads, TCRdb called clonotypes with MiXCR, one entry per CDR3 protein. Of 450,000 to 650,000 distinct CDR3 sequences listed, under 20% are singletons. The sample comprised PBMCs or a T cell subset sorted from them (not recorded which). These receptors originate from an adult woman who had mild COVID-19 (a few samples of this study predate the infection). Cell type and time point are not known.

This clonotype was detected a few times. The V and J genes are TRBV2 and TRBJ2-1; a possible D gene is TRBD2 (5 bases). V shed 2 bases and J shed 1 base, with 6 bases lying between them. The CDR3 is made up of 14 amino acids. CDR1 and CDR2 (germline): SNHLY, FYNNEI. CDR3 residues: CASSESGSYNEQFF. CDR3 in DNA: TGTGCCAGCAGTGAATCGGGGTCCTACAATGAGCAGTTCTTC.

The CDR3 loop reads CASSQGTYGASNTGELFF. The DNA of the CDR3 is TGCGCCAGCAGCCAGGGGACTTACGGGGCGTCGAACACCGGGGAGCTGTTTTTT. This sequence joins TRBV4-3 and TRBJ2-2; the D gene is possibly TRBD2 (6 bases). Germline CDR1 LGHNA, CDR2 YSLEER. The CDR3 covers 18 residues. Trimming stripped 3 bases from V and 0 bases from J, with 17 bases between.

The J gene is TRBJ1-2, the V gene TRBV7-2, with D perhaps matching TRBD1 (5 bases). Germline V gene lookup returns CDR1 SGHTA and CDR2 FQGNSA. The CDR3 is 15 residues long. V was shortened by 5 bases and J by 3 bases, with 16 bases between the two germline ends. This chain's CDR3 is CASSIGDRSYYGYTF. CDR3 DNA: TGTGCCAGCAGCATCGGCGACAGAAGCTACTATGGCTACACCTTC.

The CDR3 loop is CASSLYGTNNEQFF. CDR3 in DNA: TGTGCCAGCAGCTTATACGGGACCAACAATGAGCAGTTCTTC. The V call is TRBV7-3, the J call TRBJ2-1; D possibly uses TRBD1 or TRBD2 (5 bases each). V lost 2 bases to trimming and J lost 5 bases, with 10 bases between them. CDR1 SGHTA and CDR2 FQGTGA come from the germline V gene. The CDR3 runs 14 residues.

The sample holds many counts of this clonotype. The CDR3 coding sequence is TGCGCCAGCAGCCAAGAGGGCCATCAGCCCCAGCATTTT. Protein: CASSQEGHQPQHF. The genes are TRBV4-1 and TRBJ1-5; D not certain. The CDR3 extends over 13 amino acids. V lost 0 bases, J lost 5 bases, and 5 bases lay in between. Germline V gene lookup returns CDR1 MGHRA and CDR2 YSYEKL.

This clonotype was picked up many times. This chain connects TRBV4-3 to TRBJ2-5; possibly TRBD2 for D (6 bases). Germline values: CDR1 LGHNA, CDR2 YSLEER. Deletions cut 0 bases from V and 5 bases from J, with 16 bases between. The CDR3 is 16 amino acids. CDR3 region: CASSQDPPGEYETQYF. The CDR3 bases are TGCGCCAGCAGCCAAGATCCCCCGGGAGAGTATGAGACCCAGTACTTC.

This clonotype was seen only a few times. The genes are TRBV2 and TRBJ2-7; TRBD1 matches 7 bases. This CDR3 is built from 14 residues. With V trimmed by 4 bases and J by 3 bases, 6 bases remained unmatched. The germline CDR1 and CDR2 sequences are SNHLY and FYNNEI. CDR3 DNA: TGTGCCAGCAGTGGAAGGGGGCAGCGCTACGAGCAGTACTTC. Protein sequence: CASSGRGQRYEQYF.

The chain recombines TRBV10-3 with TRBJ1-1, with 10 nucleotides matching TRBD1. The CDR3 runs 16 residues. J was trimmed by 0 bases and V by 6 bases; bases with no gene match: 7. Germline CDR1 is ENHRY and CDR2 is SYGVKD. In DNA form, the CDR3 reads TGTGCCATCAGGAAGACAGGGGGCTCTTTGAACACTGAAGCTTTCTTT. As protein: CAIRKTGGSLNTEAFF.

This chain links TRBV6-6 with TRBJ1-1, with TRBD1 as a possible D gene (6 bases). Germline lookup yields CDR1 MNHNY and CDR2 SVGAGI (reference sequence). CDR3 size: 14 residues. V was cut by 4 bases and J by 5 bases, with 14 bases left in between. CDR3 in amino acids: CASSFGQGWTEAFF. CDR3 nucleotide sequence: TGTGCCAGCAGTTTCGGTCAGGGGTGGACTGAAGCTTTCTTT.

The genes are TRBV9 and TRBJ2-2; D possibly corresponds to TRBD1 (6 bases). The CDR3 has 15 amino acids. Germline V gives CDR1 SGDLS, CDR2 YYNGEE. V gave up 0 bases and J gave up 6 bases, with 12 bases separating them. CDR3 protein: CASSVVQGPSGELFF. CDR3 in DNA: TGTGCCAGCAGCGTAGTTCAGGGGCCCTCCGGGGAGCTGTTTTTT.

The table lists this clonotype with many counts. The chain uses TRBV11-2 and TRBJ2-7, with 7 bases matching TRBD1. Germline values: CDR1 SGHAT, CDR2 FQNNGV. The trim removed 5 bases at V and 5 bases at J, leaving 3 bases unmatched. CDR3 length equals 12 residues. The CDR3 loop reads CASSPQGDEQYF. For the CDR3, the DNA is TGTGCCAGCAGCCCCCAGGGGGACGAGCAGTACTTC.

This clonotype was found a few times. V is TRBV7-8 and J is TRBJ1-5; TRBD1 aligns across 8 bases. The CDR3 is made up of 18 amino acids. Germline CDR1 and CDR2: SGHVS and FQNEAQ. Germline trimming cut 4 bases from V and 1 base from J; bases unmatched to any gene: 12. Here the CDR3 reads CASSSLRDRLRSNQPQHF. The CDR3, as DNA: TGTGCCAGCAGCTCGCTAAGGGACAGGCTAAGGAGCAATCAGCCCCAGCATTTT.

This chain links TRBV7-8 with TRBJ2-5; TRBD1 aligns across 8 bases. V shed 0 bases and J 4 bases; nucleotides not matched to a gene: 10. Per germline, CDR1 SGHVS and CDR2 FQNEAQ. The CDR3 runs 17 residues. This CDR3 reads CASSLARRRTGTETQYF. CDR3 nucleotide sequence: TGTGCCAGCAGCTTAGCGCGACGGAGGACAGGGACAGAGACCCAGTACTTC.

The V and J genes are TRBV2 and TRBJ1-6; no firm D call. The ends were cut back, 1 base at V and 7 bases at J, with 8 bases in the middle. The CDR3 is 14 amino acids. Germline V gene lookup returns CDR1 SNHLY and CDR2 FYNNEI. CDR3 amino acids: CASSEVFGNSPLHF. The CDR3 DNA follows: TGTGCCAGCAGTGAAGTATTCGGGAATTCACCCCTCCACTTT.

This chain uses TRBV24-1 with TRBJ2-1; D possibly uses TRBD1 or TRBD2 (5 bases each). CDR1 and CDR2 from the germline V gene are KGHDR and SFDVKD. This CDR3 spans 12 amino acids. V was shortened by 1 base and J by 10 bases, with 7 bases between the two germline ends. Here the CDR3 DNA reads TGTGCCACCAGTGATTTCGGGACGGAGCAGTTCTTC. Translation gives CATSDFGTEQFF.

This clonotype has just a few counts. The rearrangement joins TRBV20-1 to TRBJ2-1; weak D call: TRBD2 (6 bases). The CDR3 extends over 14 amino acids. The germline V gene has CDR1 DFQATT and CDR2 SNEGSKA (reference sequence). The V gene lost 3 bases and the J gene lost 4 bases, with 13 bases spanning the gap. CDR3 loop: CSARDYRGYNEQFF. The DNA of the CDR3 is TGCAGTGCTAGGGACTACCGGGGGTACAATGAGCAGTTCTTC.

There are a few counts of this clonotype. The chain links TRBV20-1 to TRBJ2-3; 10 bases line up with TRBD2. This CDR3 spans 14 amino acids. Germline CDR1 DFQATT, CDR2 SNEGSKA (reference sequence). J lost 2 bases, V lost 5 bases, and 4 bases had no gene match. CDR3 in amino acids: CSAGLAVNTDTQYF. The CDR3 coding sequence is TGCAGTGCTGGACTAGCGGTGAACACAGATACGCAGTATTTT.

Only a few counts were recorded for this clonotype. The J gene is TRBJ1-1, the V gene TRBV6-5; no clear D. Between the trimmed V and J ends, which lost 0 bases and 2 bases, there was a span of 10 bases. The germline CDR1 and CDR2 sequences are MNHEY and SVGAGI. The CDR3 covers 15 residues. CDR3 protein: CASSYSAQVNTEAFF. The CDR3, as DNA: TGTGCCAGCAGTTACTCGGCTCAGGTTAACACTGAAGCTTTCTTT.

This clonotype was recorded a few times. The genes are TRBV9 and TRBJ2-5, with D maybe TRBD2 (6 bases). The CDR3 extends over 14 amino acids. CDR1 is SGDLS and CDR2 is YYNGEE in the germline V gene. Deletions cut 0 bases from V and 5 bases from J, with 11 bases between. CDR3 DNA: TGTGCCAGCAGCGTAGGGGTAGGGAGGGAGACCCAGTACTTC. Translation: CASSVGVGRETQYF.

This clonotype was detected many times. The V gene is TRBV30, the J gene TRBJ2-1; 12 positions match TRBD2. This CDR3 is 17 amino acids long. J lost 3 bases, V lost 3 bases, and 9 bases had no gene match. Germline assignment: CDR1 GTSNPN and CDR2 SVGIG (reference sequence). The CDR3 DNA sequence: TGTGCCTGGAGACTTAAAACTAGCGGGAGGTACTACAATGAGCAGTTCTTC. Protein product: CAWRLKTSGRYYNEQFF.

This clonotype occurred a few times. The chain uses TRBV7-6 and TRBJ2-6; unclear D gene. The CDR3 totals 17 residues. V lost 2 bases to trimming and J lost 4 bases, with 15 bases between them. CDR1 and CDR2 (germline): SGHVS, FNYEAQ. The CDR3 is CASSLRHPSSGANVLTF. CDR3 nucleotides: TGTGCCAGCAGCTTACGACACCCGAGCTCAGGGGCCAACGTCCTGACTTTC.

This rearrangement joins TRBV30 to TRBJ2-7; 7 positions agree with TRBD1. V was pared by 0 bases and J by 6 bases, with 8 bases of the junction left unmatched. There are 14 residues in the CDR3. Germline V gene data show CDR1 as GTSNPN and CDR2 as SVGIG (reference sequence). In DNA, the CDR3 is TGTGCCTGGAGTGTACTGACAGGGCGCGGCGAGCAGTACTTC. It yields the protein CAWSVLTGRGEQYF.

This clonotype has more than one count but fewer than ten. This rearrangement joins TRBV9 to TRBJ1-3; TRBD1 agrees at 7 bases. Germline values: CDR1 SGDLS, CDR2 YYNGEE. The V and J ends lost 0 bases and 0 bases, in that order; junction bases with no gene match: 3. The CDR3 extends over 16 amino acids. The CDR3 DNA is TGTGCCAGCAGCGTAGGTTGGGACAGCTCTGGAAACACCATATATTTT. Residues: CASSVGWDSSGNTIYF.

This clonotype has more than one count but fewer than ten. This chain links TRBV20-1 with TRBJ2-1; 7 bases are a match to TRBD1. This CDR3 region has 13 residues. The germline CDR1 and CDR2 sequences are DFQATT and SNEGSKA (reference sequence). V was pared by 2 bases and J by 8 bases, with 6 bases of the junction left unmatched. CDR3 region: CSARLFGTDEQFF. The CDR3 DNA is TGCAGTGCTAGACTTTTTGGGACAGATGAGCAGTTCTTC.

The table lists this clonotype with a few counts. This chain uses TRBV7-9 with TRBJ2-3; tentative D call: TRBD2 (6 bases). Trimming stripped 0 bases from V and 1 base from J, with 14 bases between. Germline CDR1 is SEHNR and CDR2 is FQNEAQ (reference sequence). The CDR3 has 17 amino acids. The CDR3 region is CASSLAGGLFGTDTQYF. The CDR3 DNA reads TGTGCCAGCAGCTTAGCGGGAGGACTTTTTGGCACAGATACGCAGTATTTT.

This clonotype was detected ten times or more. The V and J genes are TRBV12-3 or TRBV12-4 and TRBJ2-2; 10 bases match TRBD2. The CDR3 spans 17 residues. V was pared by 3 bases and J by 5 bases, with 9 bases of the junction left unmatched. The CDR3 sequence: CASSFLLAGGGTGELFF. CDR3 DNA: TGTGCCAGCAGTTTTCTGTTAGCGGGAGGCGGGACCGGGGAGCTGTTTTTT.

This clonotype appeared a few times. The chain has TRBV7-9 and TRBJ2-5; 8 bases line up with TRBD2. The CDR3 sequence is 15 residues long. The junction had 9 bases not matched to a gene; V was cut back by 5 bases and J by 4 bases. Germline CDR1 is SEHNR and CDR2 is FQNEAQ (reference sequence). CDR3 amino acids: CASSQRERLGETQYF. DNA for the CDR3: TGTGCCAGCAGCCAGCGGGAGAGGCTGGGAGAGACCCAGTACTTC.

As concerns this clonotype: One end of the junction is discordant with germline, which a read error may explain. V and J are TRBV28 and TRBJ1-1; D possibly corresponds to TRBD1 (6 bases). CDR1 MDHEN and CDR2 SYDVKM come from the germline V gene. This CDR3 region has 15 residues. The CDR3, as DNA: TGTGCCAGCGGTTTACTCGGGGGGCAGAGCACTGAAGCTTTCTTT. As protein: CASGLLGGQSTEAFF.